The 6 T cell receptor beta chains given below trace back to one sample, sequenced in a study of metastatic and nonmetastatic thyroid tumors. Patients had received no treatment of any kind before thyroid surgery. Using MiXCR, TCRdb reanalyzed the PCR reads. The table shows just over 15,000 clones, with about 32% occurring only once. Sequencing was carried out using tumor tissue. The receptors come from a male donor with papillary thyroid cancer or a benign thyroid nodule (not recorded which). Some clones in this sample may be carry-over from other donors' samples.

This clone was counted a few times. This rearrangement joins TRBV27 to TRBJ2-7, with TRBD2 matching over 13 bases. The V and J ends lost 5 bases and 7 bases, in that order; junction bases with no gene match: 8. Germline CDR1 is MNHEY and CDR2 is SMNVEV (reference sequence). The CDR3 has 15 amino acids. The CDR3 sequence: CASSNGLAGVGEQYF. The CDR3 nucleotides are TGTGCCAGCAGTAACGGACTAGCGGGAGTTGGTGAGCAGTACTTC.

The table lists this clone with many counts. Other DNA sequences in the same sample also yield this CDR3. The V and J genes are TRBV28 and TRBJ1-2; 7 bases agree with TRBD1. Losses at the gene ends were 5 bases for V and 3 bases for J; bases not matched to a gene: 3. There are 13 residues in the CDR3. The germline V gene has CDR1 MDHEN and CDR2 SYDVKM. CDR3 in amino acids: CASSVTGYYGYTF. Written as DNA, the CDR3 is TGTGCCAGCAGTGTGACAGGGTACTATGGCTACACCTTC.

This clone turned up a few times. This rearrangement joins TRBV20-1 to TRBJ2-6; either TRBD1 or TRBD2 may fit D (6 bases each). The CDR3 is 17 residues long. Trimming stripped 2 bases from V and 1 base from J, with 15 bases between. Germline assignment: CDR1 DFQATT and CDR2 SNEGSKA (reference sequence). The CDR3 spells CSARRGVGGSGANVLTF. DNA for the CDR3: TGCAGTGCTAGAAGGGGGGTTGGGGGATCTGGGGCCAACGTCCTGACTTTC.

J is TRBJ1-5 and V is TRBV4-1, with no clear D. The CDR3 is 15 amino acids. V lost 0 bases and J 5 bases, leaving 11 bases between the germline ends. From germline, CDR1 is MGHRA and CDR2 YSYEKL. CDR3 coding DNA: TGCGCCAGCAGCCAAGAGCCCCATGGATATCAGCCCCAGCATTTT. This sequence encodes CASSQEPHGYQPQHF.

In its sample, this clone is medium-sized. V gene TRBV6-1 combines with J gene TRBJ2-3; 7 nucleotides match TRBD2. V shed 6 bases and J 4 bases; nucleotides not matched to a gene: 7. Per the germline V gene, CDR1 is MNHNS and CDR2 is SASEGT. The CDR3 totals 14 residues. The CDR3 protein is CASRGGVLADTQYF. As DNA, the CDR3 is TGTGCCAGCAGGGGGGGGGTTTTGGCAGATACGCAGTATTTT.

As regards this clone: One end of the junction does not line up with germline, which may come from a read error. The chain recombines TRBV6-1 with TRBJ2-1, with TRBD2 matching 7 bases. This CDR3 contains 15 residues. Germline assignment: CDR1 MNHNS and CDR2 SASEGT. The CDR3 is CASNERVSGIDERFF. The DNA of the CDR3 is TGTGCCAGCAATGAACGCGTAAGCGGGATCGATGAGCGGTTCTTC.